This TCR beta chain was identified during a study of PD-1 blockade in classical Hodgkin lymphoma. Some clones are missing from TCRdb's copy, which holds only in-frame ones; the method was immunoSEQ multiplex PCR. The repertoire has tens of thousands of clones, roughly nine tenths of them found once; the top ten carry approximately 2.9%. Regarding time point: cycle 4 day 1 (C4D1), after five to seven weeks of nivolumab. Patients all relapsed after autologous stem cell transplantation, and there was variation in brentuximab vedotin exposure. Germline V lookup: CDR1 MDHEN, CDR2 SYDVKM. V dropped 3 bases and J dropped 8 bases, with 13 bases sitting between them. The CDR3 runs to 13 residues. Study-wide findings and caveats: The authors excluded patients who started nivolumab under 1 year after ASCT. CD4+ TCR diversity, unlike CD8+, climbed significantly by C4D1. When set against healthy donors, newly diagnosed patients were reported to show lower baseline TCR diversity. Complete responders showed a baseline diversity that resembled the diversity of newly diagnosed patients.

As regards this clone: Its antigen is not identified.

The material sequenced was peripheral blood mononuclear cells (PBMCs), taken before the fourth cycle of nivolumab. The clonotype comes from a human donor with classical Hodgkin lymphoma. This sequence joins TRBV28 and TRBJ1-1; D might be TRBD1 (5 bases). The CDR3 spells CASSFLDTSEAFF. In DNA, the CDR3 is TGTGCCAGCAGTTTCCTGGACACCTCGGAAGCTTTCTTT.